This T cell receptor beta chain was recovered during a study of CD8+ T cells in alopecia areata. Study outcomes and limitations: Sequencing of scalp samples also includes resident alphabeta T cells from normal skin.

Of note for this clone: The antigen remains unidentified.

Alopecia areata patients provided lesional scalp punch biopsies and peripheral blood, both collected for the study. PBMCs were stained for CD3, CD4 and CD8, and CD4+ and CD8+ T cells were sorted. J gave up 3 bases and V 7 bases, and 1 base lay outside the gene matches. Per the germline V gene, CDR1 is SGDLS and CDR2 is YYNGEE. The CDR3 covers 11 residues. RNA was extracted and reverse transcribed into cDNA as the sequencing template. Profiling relied on immunoSEQ multiplex PCR, and the TCRdb table lists in-frame clones only, not all of them. The data contain about 110,000 clones, 55% to 70% of them seen just once; the ten biggest clones take up roughly 25%.

This receptor was identified in a human donor with alopecia areata. This rearrangement joins TRBV9 to TRBJ2-7, with 7 bases identical to TRBD2. The sample was NKG2D-low CD8+ T cells sorted from blood. This chain's CDR3 is CASGEGYEQYF. CDR3 bases: TGTGCCAGCGGGGAGGGCTACGAGCAGTACTTC.